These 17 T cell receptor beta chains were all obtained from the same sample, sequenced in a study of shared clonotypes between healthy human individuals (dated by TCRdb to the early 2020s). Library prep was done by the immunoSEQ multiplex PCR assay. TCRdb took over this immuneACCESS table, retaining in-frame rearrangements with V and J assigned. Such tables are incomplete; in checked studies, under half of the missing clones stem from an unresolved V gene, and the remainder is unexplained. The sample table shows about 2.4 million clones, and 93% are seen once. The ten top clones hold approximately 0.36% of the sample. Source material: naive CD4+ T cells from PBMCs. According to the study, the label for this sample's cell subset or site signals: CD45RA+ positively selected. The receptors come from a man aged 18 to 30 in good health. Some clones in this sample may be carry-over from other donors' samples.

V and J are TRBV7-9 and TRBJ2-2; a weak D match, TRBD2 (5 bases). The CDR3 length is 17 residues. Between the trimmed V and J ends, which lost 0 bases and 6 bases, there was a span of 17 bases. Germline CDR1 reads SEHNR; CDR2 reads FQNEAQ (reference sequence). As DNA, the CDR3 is TGTGCCAGCAGCTTAGCGTCGGGCCCACTAGGTGCCGGGGAGCTGTTTTTT. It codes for CASSLASGPLGAGELFF.

The CDR3 protein is CASSPQGWGVSGANVLTF. CDR3 bases: TGTGCCAGCAGCCCTCAAGGTTGGGGGGTGTCTGGGGCCAACGTCCTGACTTTC. The V and J genes are TRBV28 and TRBJ2-6, with D perhaps TRBD2 (6 bases). CDR3 length: 18 amino acids. The ends were cut back, 6 bases at V and 1 base at J, with 19 bases in the middle. Germline V gene lookup returns CDR1 MDHEN and CDR2 SYDVKM.

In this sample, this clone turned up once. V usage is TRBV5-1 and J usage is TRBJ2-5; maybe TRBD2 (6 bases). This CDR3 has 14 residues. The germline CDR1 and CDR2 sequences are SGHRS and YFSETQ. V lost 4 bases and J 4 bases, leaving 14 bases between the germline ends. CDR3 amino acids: CASSPQLARETQYF. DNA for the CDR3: TGCGCCAGCAGCCCCCAACTAGCAAGAGAGACCCAGTACTTC.

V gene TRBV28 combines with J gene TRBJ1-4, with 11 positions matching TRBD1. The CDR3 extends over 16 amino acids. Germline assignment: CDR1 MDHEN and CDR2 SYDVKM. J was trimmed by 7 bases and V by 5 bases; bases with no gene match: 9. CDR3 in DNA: TGTGCCAGCAGTCCGGACAGGGGGCTTACAGGTGAAAAACTGTTTTTT. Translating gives CASSPDRGLTGEKLFF.

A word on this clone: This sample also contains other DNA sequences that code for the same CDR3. The CDR3 sequence: CASTRDSLNTEAFF. CDR3 nucleotide sequence: TGTGCCAGCACCCGGGACAGCCTGAACACTGAAGCTTTCTTT. This chain connects TRBV2 to TRBJ1-1, with 7 bases identical to TRBD1. CDR3 size: 14 residues. The V segment lost 7 bases and the J segment 0 bases; nucleotides outside the gene matches: 5. Germline loops: CDR1 SNHLY, CDR2 FYNNEI. The full variable domain, with the rest looked up from reference TRBV2 and TRBJ1-1, is EPEVTQTPSHQVTQMGQEVILRCVPISNHLYFYWYRQILGQKVEFLVSFYNNEISEKSEIFDDQFSVERPDGSNFTLKIRSTKLEDSAMYFCASTRDSLNTEAFFGQGTRLTVV.

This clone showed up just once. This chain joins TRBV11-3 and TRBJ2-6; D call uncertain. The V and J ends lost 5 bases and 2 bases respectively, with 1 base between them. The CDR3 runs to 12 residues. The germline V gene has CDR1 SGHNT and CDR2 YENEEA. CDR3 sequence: CASSPGANVLTF. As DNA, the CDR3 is TGTGCCAGCAGCCCTGGGGCCAACGTCCTGACTTTC.

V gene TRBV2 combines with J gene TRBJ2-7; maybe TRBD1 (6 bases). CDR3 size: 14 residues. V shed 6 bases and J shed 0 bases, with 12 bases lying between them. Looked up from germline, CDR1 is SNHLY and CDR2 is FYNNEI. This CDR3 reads CASRNTGSSYEQYF. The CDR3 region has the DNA TGTGCCAGCAGGAACACAGGGAGCTCCTACGAGCAGTACTTC. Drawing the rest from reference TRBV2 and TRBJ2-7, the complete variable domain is EPEVTQTPSHQVTQMGQEVILRCVPISNHLYFYWYRQILGQKVEFLVSFYNNEISEKSEIFDDQFSVERPDGSNFTLKIRSTKLEDSAMYFCASRNTGSSYEQYFGPGTRLTVT.

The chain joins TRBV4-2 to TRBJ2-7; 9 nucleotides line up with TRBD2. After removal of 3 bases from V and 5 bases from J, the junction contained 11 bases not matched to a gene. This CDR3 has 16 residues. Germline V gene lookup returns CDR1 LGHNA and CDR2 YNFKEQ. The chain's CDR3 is CASSQRASGDFHEQYF. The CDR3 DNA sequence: TGTGCCAGCAGCCAGCGGGCTAGCGGGGATTTCCACGAGCAGTACTTC.

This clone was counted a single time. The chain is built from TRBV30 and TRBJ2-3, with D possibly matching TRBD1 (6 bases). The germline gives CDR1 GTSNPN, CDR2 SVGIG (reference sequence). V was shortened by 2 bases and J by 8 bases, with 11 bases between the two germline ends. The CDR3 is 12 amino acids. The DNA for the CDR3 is TGTGCCTGGAGTCCACAGGGAGCTACGCAGTATTTT. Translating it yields CAWSPQGATQYF.

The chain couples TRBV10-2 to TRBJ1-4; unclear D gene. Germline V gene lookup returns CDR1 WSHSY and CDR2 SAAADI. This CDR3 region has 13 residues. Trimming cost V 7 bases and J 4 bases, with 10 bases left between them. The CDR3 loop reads CASTSRFNEKLFF. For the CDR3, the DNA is TGCGCCAGCACTTCCAGGTTTAATGAAAAACTGTTTTTT.

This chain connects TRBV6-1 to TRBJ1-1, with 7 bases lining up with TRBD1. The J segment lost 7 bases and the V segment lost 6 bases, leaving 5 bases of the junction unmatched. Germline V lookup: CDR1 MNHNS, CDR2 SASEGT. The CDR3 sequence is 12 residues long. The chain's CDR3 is CASRSRGSEAFF. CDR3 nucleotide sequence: TGTGCCAGCAGATCCAGGGGGAGTGAAGCTTTCTTT.

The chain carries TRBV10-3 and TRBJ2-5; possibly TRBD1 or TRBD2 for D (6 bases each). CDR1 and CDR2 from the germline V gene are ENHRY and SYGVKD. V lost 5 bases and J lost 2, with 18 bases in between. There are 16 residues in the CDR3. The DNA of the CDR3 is TGTGCCATCAGTCAATTGAAGACTAGGGGGCAAGAGACCCAGTACTTC. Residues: CAISQLKTRGQETQYF.

The CDR3 DNA reads as TGTGCCATCAGTGAGTGGGGAAGCAATCAGCCCCAGCATTTT. It translates to CAISEWGSNQPQHF. This chain links TRBV10-3 with TRBJ1-5; D is ambiguous. CDR1 and CDR2 from the germline V gene are ENHRY and SYGVKD. With 1 base removed from V and 1 base from J, the gap between germline ends came to 5 bases. The CDR3 is made up of 14 amino acids.

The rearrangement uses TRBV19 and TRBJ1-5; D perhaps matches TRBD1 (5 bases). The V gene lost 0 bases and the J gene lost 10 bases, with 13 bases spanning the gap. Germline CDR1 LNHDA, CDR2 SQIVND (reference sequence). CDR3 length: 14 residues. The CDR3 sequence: CASSIDRVTDPQHF. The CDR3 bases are TGTGCCAGTAGTATAGACAGGGTCACGGACCCCCAGCATTTT.

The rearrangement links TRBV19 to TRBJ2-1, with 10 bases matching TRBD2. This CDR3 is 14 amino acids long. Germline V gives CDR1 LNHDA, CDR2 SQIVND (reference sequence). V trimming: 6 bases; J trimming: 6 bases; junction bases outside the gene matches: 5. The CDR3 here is CASRLAGDTNEQFF. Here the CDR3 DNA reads TGTGCCAGTAGGCTAGCGGGAGATACCAATGAGCAGTTCTTC.

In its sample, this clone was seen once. The CDR3 DNA reads TGTGCCAGCAGGGGGACTCCGAGCTCCTACGAGCAGTACTTC. Translating gives CASRGTPSSYEQYF. The chain combines TRBV5-4 with TRBJ2-7; D is possibly TRBD2 (6 bases). Trimming removed 5 bases from V and 0 bases from J, with 12 bases in between. This CDR3 spans 14 amino acids. CDR1 and CDR2 (germline): SGHNT, YYREEE (reference sequence).

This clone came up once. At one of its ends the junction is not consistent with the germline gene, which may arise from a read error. The CDR3 nucleotides are TGTGCCAGCAGGGAAGGACAGTGGGGCAATCAGCCCCAGCATTTT. This encodes CASREGQWGNQPQHF. J is TRBJ1-5 and V is TRBV6-1; the D gene is possibly TRBD1 (6 bases). The CDR3 is 15 amino acids. CDR1 and CDR2 (germline): MNHNS, SASEGT.